This is a list of T cell receptor beta chains from one sample in a study of T cell responses to AZD1222 COVID-19 vaccine. Assay used: immunoSEQ multiplex PCR; TCRdb lists only in-frame clones, some missing. The data contain over 85,000 clones, approximately 88% of them singletons. Material: peripheral blood, obtained on day 0 of AZD1222 vaccination. These receptors were taken from an adult in good health. The CDR3 runs from the conserved cysteine through the conserved F or W. The order of the fields is V gene, clone size, J gene, D gene, CDR3 protein, CDR3 DNA. D genes are given only for firm matches. Clone size is shown for a subset of rows, as once, few, many or a class of expanded clone.

TRBV18	.	TRBJ1-1	TRBD1	CASSPGQGPSGTEAFF	TGTGCCAGCTCACCGGGACAGGGGCCCTCGGGCACTGAAGCTTTCTTT
TRBV7-8	few	TRBJ2-7	.	CASSLPREDEQYF	TGTGCCAGCAGCTTGCCACGCGAGGACGAGCAGTACTTC
TRBV25-1	few	TRBJ1-2	TRBD1	CASSEDRVVTGYTF	TGTGCCAGCAGCGAGGACAGGGTCGTAACTGGCTACACCTTC
TRBV7-2	.	TRBJ1-6	.	CASSFDSYSPLHF	TGTGCCAGCAGCTTCGACAGCTATTCACCCCTCCACTTT
TRBV6-5	.	TRBJ2-1	.	CASRDIALEQFF	TGTGCCAGCAGAGACATAGCCCTTGAGCAGTTCTTC
TRBV12-5	few	TRBJ1-1	.	CASAHGTPNTEAFF	TGTGCTAGTGCTCATGGGACGCCGAACACTGAAGCTTTCTTT
TRBV4-2	once	TRBJ1-1	TRBD1	CASSQPPDRVVGNTEAFF	TGTGCCAGCAGCCAACCCCCCGACAGGGTGGTCGGGAACACTGAAGCTTTCTTT
TRBV3-1/TRBV3-2	.	TRBJ2-5	.	CASSRQEETQYF	TGTGCCAGCAGCCGACAGGAAGAGACCCAGTACTTC
TRBV29-1	.	TRBJ1-2	TRBD1	CSVSRRGTGGYGYTF	TGCAGCGTTTCCCGTAGAGGGACAGGGGGCTATGGCTACACCTTC
TRBV11-3	.	TRBJ1-1	.	CASSSGGANTEAFF	TGTGCCAGCAGCTCGGGGGGGGCGAACACTGAAGCTTTCTTT
TRBV11-2	.	TRBJ1-1	TRBD1	CASSTGTGRTEAFF	TGTGCCAGCAGCACCGGGACAGGGAGGACTGAAGCTTTCTTT
TRBV18	.	TRBJ2-6	.	CASTGANVLTF	TGTGCCTCGACTGGGGCCAACGTCCTGACTTTC
TRBV11-3	.	TRBJ1-6	.	CASSLDVGARPLHF	TGTGCCAGCAGCTTAGATGTGGGGGCAAGGCCCCTCCACTTT
TRBV6-6	.	TRBJ2-2	.	CASSGSLGGSGELFF	TGTGCCAGCTCCGGATCGCTTGGAGGTTCCGGGGAGCTGTTTTTT
TRBV5-8	once	TRBJ1-4	.	CASSLVRGASTNEKLFF	TGTGCCAGCAGCTTGGTTCGGGGGGCTTCGACTAATGAAAAACTGTTTTTT
TRBV29-1	.	TRBJ1-2	.	CSVEYTGPGGYTF	TGCAGCGTTGAGTACACCGGACCGGGAGGCTACACCTTC
TRBV5-4	.	TRBJ1-2	.	CASSPDENYGYTF	TGTGCCAGCAGCCCGGACGAGAACTATGGCTACACCTTC
TRBV4-2	.	TRBJ1-2	.	CASSQDRQGYYGYTF	TGTGCCAGCAGCCAAGATAGGCAGGGGTACTATGGCTACACCTTC
TRBV19	.	TRBJ2-7	.	CASSGGTYEQYF	TGTGCCAGTAGTGGGGGAACCTACGAGCAGTACTTC
TRBV28	.	TRBJ2-5	.	CASSFEGTLQETQYF	TGTGCCAGCAGTTTCGAAGGTACCCTTCAAGAGACCCAGTACTTC
TRBV28	.	TRBJ2-6	TRBD1	CASSVTGARANVLTF	TGTGCCAGCAGTGTGACAGGGGCTCGAGCCAACGTCCTGACTTTC